The rows below give T cell receptor beta chains drawn from one sample of a study of blood T cell repertoires in COVID-19. TCRdb keeps only in-frame clones here, not all; method: immunoSEQ multiplex PCR. The sample has 350,000 to 450,000 clones, 70% to 90% seen once. Sequencing was done on a sample of peripheral blood. These TCRs come from a woman aged 60-75 years with COVID-19, enrolled during active disease. The CDR3 runs from the conserved cysteine through the conserved F or W.

j_gene | v_gene | CDR3aa
TRBJ2-2 | TRBV7-3 | CASSLTSAGGTGELFF
TRBJ2-3 | TRBV5-5 | CASSFEGGEDTQYF
TRBJ2-5 | TRBV6-1 | CASSDTTGSDETQYF
TRBJ2-2 | TRBV2 | CATGGLASDTGELFF
TRBJ1-5 | TRBV27 | CASSLQGWGALNQPQHF
TRBJ2-1 | TRBV2 | CASTFSFEQFF
TRBJ2-2 | TRBV7-3 | CASSLGQWGGELFF
TRBJ2-4 | TRBV14 | CASSPGLPKNIQYF
TRBJ1-2 | TRBV28 | CASRFPGIIGYTF
TRBJ2-5 | TRBV6-5 | CASNLPGIQETQYF
TRBJ1-4 | TRBV6-5 | CASREGLKLFF
TRBJ2-7 | TRBV6-6 | CASSYEAGLRYEQYF
TRBJ2-1 | TRBV9 | CASSPGLARTTNNEQFF
TRBJ2-1 | TRBV7-9 | CASSPQDFNNEQFF